The sequence of this T cell receptor beta chain was determined in a study of T-cell memory formation after mild COVID-19. TCRdb redid the calling of the 5' RACE reads with MiXCR, one entry per CDR3 protein. This repertoire shows fewer than 150,000 distinct CDR3 sequences, about 6% found once; its top ten account for 2% to 2.5%. Of note for this clonotype: Its antigen remains unidentified.

Study-level points and caveats: The CD4+ clones that contracted clustered mainly within CM and EM, and the CD8+ clones concentrated in EMRA.

The ends were cut back, 0 bases at V and 1 base at J, with 7 bases in the middle. CDR1 and CDR2 (germline): SGDLS, YYNGEE. This CDR3 is 14 amino acids long. This clonotype was obtained from an adult woman who had mild COVID-19 (a few samples of this study predate the infection). Cell type and time point are not known. The chain links TRBV9 to TRBJ2-5; TRBD2 is a possible D gene (5 bases). Material for sequencing was PBMCs or a T cell subset sorted from them (not recorded which). As DNA, the CDR3 is TGTGCCAGCAGCGTAGCGGGGTCCCAAGAGACCCAGTACTTC. The encoded protein is CASSVAGSQETQYF.